Listed below are T cell receptor beta chains from one sample, sequenced in a study of T-cell memory formation after mild COVID-19. TCRdb re-called the 5' RACE reads with MiXCR, one entry per CDR3 protein. The sample contains approximately 35,000 distinct CDR3 sequences, around 21% of which appear only once. The material sequenced was PBMCs or a T cell subset sorted from them (not recorded which). The origin of the receptors is an adult who had mild COVID-19 (a few samples of this study predate the infection). Cell type and time point are not known. Both conserved end residues are part of each CDR3. A D gene is named only where the DNA matches it firmly. Part of the rows lack a size; the others show once, few, many or a class for expanded clones.

TGTGCCTCCTCCGGGACAGGAGCCTACGAGCAGTACTTC | CASSGTGAYEQYF | TRBD1 | many | TRBJ2-7 | TRBV30
TGTGCCACCAACACACAGGGGCCCAATCAGCCCCAGCATTTT | CATNTQGPNQPQHF | TRBD1 | many | TRBJ1-5 | TRBV18
TGTGCCAGCAGCTTATCTTGGCTAGCGGGAGACACCGGGGAGCTGTTTTTT | CASSLSWLAGDTGELFF | TRBD2 | many | TRBJ2-2 | TRBV7-2
TGTGCCTGGAGCAAGACAGGAGGAAACACCATATATTTT | CAWSKTGGNTIYF | NA | NA | TRBJ1-3 | TRBV30
TGTGCCAGCAGCGTAAGGGGGGGTCGGGCTGAAGCTTTCTTT | CASSVRGGRAEAFF | NA | NA | TRBJ1-1 | TRBV12-3/TRBV12-4
TGTGCCAGCAGCAAGGGACCGAGGAGCGAGACCCAGTACTTC | CASSKGPRSETQYF | NA | few | TRBJ2-5 | TRBV7-2
TGTGCCAGCAGCTCACCCAGGGACATGAACACTGAAGCTTTCTTT | CASSSPRDMNTEAFF | NA | NA | TRBJ1-1 | TRBV7-2
TGTGCCAGCAGCTTAGATCGCTGGGGCTCACTCTCTGGGGCCAACGTCCTGACTTTC | CASSLDRWGSLSGANVLTF | NA | NA | TRBJ2-6 | TRBV11-2
TGTGCCAGCAGTTACGGGAGTGGGATCGTGAACACTGAAGCTTTCTTT | CASSYGSGIVNTEAFF | NA | medium-sized | TRBJ1-1 | TRBV6-5
TGTGCCATCAGTGTATTGGTCTACAATGAGCAGTTCTTC | CAISVLVYNEQFF | NA | many | TRBJ2-1 | TRBV10-3
TGTGCCAGCTCCACGGACAGGGCGCGTAATTCACCCCTCCACTTT | CASSTDRARNSPLHF | TRBD1 | many | TRBJ1-6 | TRBV18
TGTGCCAGCTCACCAACGGTTCGGCAGGGGGCAGATACGCAGTATTTT | CASSPTVRQGADTQYF | TRBD1 | many | TRBJ2-3 | TRBV18
TGTGCCAGCAGCCCTACTCGTGGGGGGGCCACAGATACGCAGTATTTT | CASSPTRGGATDTQYF | NA | NA | TRBJ2-3 | TRBV9
TGCGCCAGCAGCCAAGGCGCCCCTGGACCACTCACCTACGAGCAGTACTTC | CASSQGAPGPLTYEQYF | NA | few | TRBJ2-7 | TRBV4-3
TGCAGTGCTAATCTAGTGGGGGGCGAGCAGTACTTC | CSANLVGGEQYF | NA | many | TRBJ2-7 | TRBV20-1
TGCAGTGCTAGTAGGTCCCAGGAGGATTCACCCCTCCACTTT | CSASRSQEDSPLHF | NA | few | TRBJ1-6 | TRBV20-1
TGTGCCAGCAACCCGGGACTAGCGCCCTACGAGCAGTACTTC | CASNPGLAPYEQYF | TRBD2 | many | TRBJ2-7 | TRBV3-1
TGTGCCAGCAGCTGGGCAGCAACTAATGAAAAACTGTTTTTT | CASSWAATNEKLFF | NA | many | TRBJ1-4 | TRBV7-9
TGTGCCAGCAGCTTATTTGACAGTTCGGCCTCTAACTATGGCTACACCTTC | CASSLFDSSASNYGYTF | NA | NA | TRBJ1-2 | TRBV7-2
TGTGCCAGCCGCTCAGACAGGAGTAACACCGGGGAGCTGTTTTTT | CASRSDRSNTGELFF | NA | many | TRBJ2-2 | TRBV27
TGTGCCAGCAGTCGCCGGACAGGGGGTGAGACCCAGTACTTC | CASSRRTGGETQYF | TRBD1 | many | TRBJ2-5 | TRBV27
TGTGCCAGCAGCCGGCGGGACAGCTTCAATTCACCCCTCCACTTT | CASSRRDSFNSPLHF | TRBD1 | NA | TRBJ1-6 | TRBV6-6
TGTGCCAGCAAGGAGGGAGTGGGAAGGAGCACAGATACGCAGTATTTT | CASKEGVGRSTDTQYF | NA | many | TRBJ2-3 | TRBV6-1
TGTGCCAGTAGTTTTAGGACTAGCGGGGGCAGCTCCTACAATGAGCAGTTCTTC | CASSFRTSGGSSYNEQFF | TRBD2 | few | TRBJ2-1 | TRBV19
TGTGCCAGCTCTTTCCGGACCGGGACAGCCTCCTACGAGCAGTACTTC | CASSFRTGTASYEQYF | TRBD1 | many | TRBJ2-7 | TRBV12-3/TRBV12-4
TGTGCCAGCAGTATTACCCTATCTCCAGGGGATGGCTACACCTTC | CASSITLSPGDGYTF | NA | many | TRBJ1-2 | TRBV12-3/TRBV12-4
TGCGCCAGCAGCCCGGACCCCACAGATACGCAGTATTTT | CASSPDPTDTQYF | NA | NA | TRBJ2-3 | TRBV5-1
TGCAGCGTTGCTGGGTCCCAAAACTCCTACAATGAGCAGTTCTTC | CSVAGSQNSYNEQFF | NA | many | TRBJ2-1 | TRBV29-1
TGCGCCAGCAGCACCCCGGGACTAGCCTACAATGAGCAGTTCTTC | CASSTPGLAYNEQFF | TRBD2 | many | TRBJ2-1 | TRBV5-1
TGTGCCAGCAAGTCAGGCGGAAACGAGCAGTACTTC | CASKSGGNEQYF | NA | many | TRBJ2-7 | TRBV12-3/TRBV12-4
TGCGCCAGCAGCCAAAACATCGTGACAGGAACAGATACGCAGTATTTT | CASSQNIVTGTDTQYF | NA | many | TRBJ2-3 | TRBV4-1
TGTGCCACATTTCGCGGGGGCTCCTACTACGAGCAGTACTTC | CATFRGGSYYEQYF | NA | many | TRBJ2-7 | TRBV10-3
TGTGCCACCCAATACACCGGGGAGCTGTTTTTT | CATQYTGELFF | NA | many | TRBJ2-2 | TRBV24-1
TGTGCCAGCAGTTTAGGGGGGATTCAGCCCCAGCATTTT | CASSLGGIQPQHF | NA | NA | TRBJ1-5 | TRBV12-3/TRBV12-4
TGCGCCAGCAGCTTGGAGCCCCTCTACAATGAGCAGTTCTTC | CASSLEPLYNEQFF | NA | medium-sized | TRBJ2-1 | TRBV5-1
TGTGCCAGCAGCTTAGTACAGGGGGACTATGAGCAGTTCTTC | CASSLVQGDYEQFF | TRBD1 | many | TRBJ2-1 | TRBV7-2
TGCAGCGTTGAAACCCGGGGACAGGGGGATTCTGGAAACACCATATATTTT | CSVETRGQGDSGNTIYF | TRBD1 | few | TRBJ1-3 | TRBV29-1
TGTGCCAGCAGCCGCGGGGGTTCTAATCAGCCCCAGCATTTT | CASSRGGSNQPQHF | NA | many | TRBJ1-5 | TRBV7-8
TGTGCCAGTCGAGCGTTAGGCGTAAACATTCAGTACTTC | CASRALGVNIQYF | NA | many | TRBJ2-4 | TRBV7-9
TGCGCCAGCAGACCGGGACAGAAAGAGACCCAGTACTTC | CASRPGQKETQYF | TRBD1 | NA | TRBJ2-5 | TRBV23-1
TGTGCCAGCAGCTGGGAACCCCAGGGCATCGGGACCATATATTTT | CASSWEPQGIGTIYF | NA | NA | TRBJ1-3 | TRBV11-2
TGCGCCAGCAGCCAATTGGAGGGGCCCACAGATACGCAGTATTTT | CASSQLEGPTDTQYF | NA | NA | TRBJ2-3 | TRBV5-1
TGTGCCAGCAGTTTACGGACAGTTGCAAACACCATATATTTT | CASSLRTVANTIYF | NA | many | TRBJ1-3 | TRBV6-5
TGTGCCAGCAGCCCTACATCAGGGAAGTGGGGCGAGCAGTACTTC | CASSPTSGKWGEQYF | NA | once | TRBJ2-7 | TRBV9
TGCGCCAGCAGCTCCGGGACTAGCGGGGGGAACGTCCCCGGGGAGCTGTTTTTT | CASSSGTSGGNVPGELFF | TRBD2 | many | TRBJ2-2 | TRBV5-1
TGTGCCAGCAGCCAAGGTCCAGACACCTCCTACGAGCAGTACTTC | CASSQGPDTSYEQYF | NA | once | TRBJ2-7 | TRBV4-2
TGTGCCAGCAGCTTGGTGGCTTTACAAGAGACCCAGTACTTC | CASSLVALQETQYF | NA | many | TRBJ2-5 | TRBV5-5
TGTGCCATCAGCGGTACAGCGAACACTGAAGCTTTCTTT | CAISGTANTEAFF | NA | many | TRBJ1-1 | TRBV10-3
TGCAGCGTTGGTCGCGACGGCTACACCTTC | CSVGRDGYTF | NA | NA | TRBJ1-2 | TRBV29-1
TGTGCCTGGAGTCCGAATGGGGGGGGAAAGAGGCCCCAGCATTTT | CAWSPNGGGKRPQHF | NA | NA | TRBJ1-5 | TRBV30
TGCGCCAGCAGCTTAGGTGGATACACAGATACGCAGTATTTT | CASSLGGYTDTQYF | NA | many | TRBJ2-3 | TRBV5-1
TGTGCCAGCAGCCCCTCGGTCCGGAGGGGGGAGACCCAGTACTTC | CASSPSVRRGETQYF | NA | many | TRBJ2-5 | TRBV12-3/TRBV12-4